Below are 26 T cell receptor beta chains sequenced from a single sample in a study of vaccination effects on CD4 cells after COVID-19. The repertoire was sequenced with immunoSEQ multiplex PCR; TCRdb's copy has only in-frame clones and lacks some. The data show roughly 20,000 clones, approximately 63% seen once. Under the ViraFEST assay, PBMC were stimulated with viral peptide pools so that antigen-specific CD4+ T cells expanded. Sequencing was performed afterwards. After more than 9 days in culture, the CD4+ T cells were isolated. Their antigens are not known. The specimen comprised CD4+ T cells from PBMCs cultured with HCoV-229E spike peptides, sampled before COVID-19 vaccination. Every receptor here comes from a human donor who received a COVID-19 vaccine.

This chain joins TRBV29-1 and TRBJ2-5; D may be TRBD2 (6 bases). CDR1 and CDR2 from the germline V gene are SQVTM and ANQGSEA. Trimming took off 6 bases at V and 2 bases at J, with 13 bases between the two ends. CDR3 length: 13 amino acids. The CDR3 DNA reads TGCAGCGTCGCTGGAGGGATTCAAGAGACCCAGTACTTC. Translation gives CSVAGGIQETQYF.

The J gene is TRBJ2-6, the V gene TRBV11-2, with 8 nucleotides matching TRBD1. The trim removed 5 bases at V and 2 bases at J, leaving 8 bases unmatched. The CDR3 is made up of 17 amino acids. Germline V gene data show CDR1 as SGHAT and CDR2 as FQNNGV. The CDR3 DNA is TGTGCCAGCAGCCTCGGACAGGGTAATCCTGGGGCCAACGTCCTGACTTTC. This translates into CASSLGQGNPGANVLTF.

The chain is built from TRBV5-1 and TRBJ2-3; the match to TRBD2 covers 12 bases. Germline CDR1 SGHRS, CDR2 YFSETQ. The CDR3 is 17 amino acids. The V and J ends lost 0 bases and 4 bases, in that order; junction bases with no gene match: 6. The DNA for the CDR3 is TGCGCCAGCAGCTTGGCGACTAGCGGGGGTAGGGCAGATACGCAGTATTTT. Its translation: CASSLATSGGRADTQYF.

In DNA, the CDR3 is TGTGCCAGCAGCTTACAGTTTGCTAGCACAGATACGCAGTATTTT. This gives the protein CASSLQFASTDTQYF. The chain recombines TRBV7-9 with TRBJ2-3; D remains unclear. Germline CDR1 and CDR2: SEHNR and FQNEAQ (reference sequence). Trimming cost V 2 bases and J 0 bases, with 9 bases left between them. The CDR3 totals 15 residues.

V usage is TRBV6-5 and J usage is TRBJ1-1; D remains ambiguous. Germline V gene data show CDR1 as MNHEY and CDR2 as SVGAGI. The CDR3 runs to 15 residues. The V end was cut by 4 bases, the J end by 1 base, with 13 bases between. CDR3: CASSSPATANTEAFF. The DNA of the CDR3 is TGTGCCAGCAGTTCTCCAGCCACGGCGAACACTGAAGCTTTCTTT.

This clone appeared a single time. The genes are TRBV7-9 and TRBJ2-7, with D perhaps TRBD1 or TRBD2 (7 bases each). The CDR3 extends over 14 amino acids. Looked up from germline, CDR1 is SEHNR and CDR2 is FQNEAQ (reference sequence). Trimming shortened V by 5 bases and J by 1 base, and 12 bases separated the two germline ends. The chain's CDR3 is CASSPQGGSYEQYF. The CDR3 coding sequence is TGTGCCAGCAGCCCCCAGGGGGGGTCCTACGAGCAGTACTTC.

The gene calls are TRBV2 and TRBJ2-1; the match to TRBD2 covers 13 bases. Trimming at V came to 3 bases and at J to 5 bases, leaving 7 bases not matched to a gene. There are 17 residues in the CDR3. Germline V gene sequence: CDR1 SNHLY, CDR2 FYNNEI. The CDR3 loop is CASSEYTGTSGNNEQFF. The CDR3 DNA reads as TGTGCCAGCAGTGAGTACACCGGGACTAGCGGGAACAATGAGCAGTTCTTC.

This chain joins TRBV6-5 and TRBJ1-1; D is unresolved. V was cut by 0 bases and J by 3 bases, with 11 bases left in between. This CDR3 has 15 residues. Germline CDR1 MNHEY, CDR2 SVGAGI. The CDR3 is CASSYSLSSDTEAFF. The CDR3 DNA is TGTGCCAGCAGTTACTCCCTCAGCAGCGACACTGAAGCTTTCTTT.

V is TRBV12-3 or TRBV12-4 and J is TRBJ2-5; TRBD2 is a possible D gene (5 bases). This CDR3 region has 12 residues. V was shortened by 8 bases and J by 7 bases, with 14 bases between the two germline ends. This chain's CDR3 is CASRRTEGTQYF. The CDR3, as DNA: TGTGCCAGCCGCAGAACAGAGGGGACCCAGTACTTC.

The rearrangement uses TRBV11-3 and TRBJ2-3, with D perhaps TRBD2 (7 bases). V shed 4 bases and J shed 7 bases, with 18 bases lying between them. The CDR3 has 15 amino acids. Germline CDR1 SGHNT, CDR2 YENEEA. This CDR3 reads CASSSSRGPAYTQYF. The CDR3 DNA reads TGTGCCAGCAGCTCTTCGCGGGGGCCCGCGTATACGCAGTATTTT.

The genes are TRBV19 and TRBJ2-5, with TRBD2 matching 8 bases. The CDR3 is 15 amino acids. Per germline, CDR1 LNHDA and CDR2 SQIVND (reference sequence). Trimming at V came to 4 bases and at J to 3 bases, leaving 7 bases not matched to a gene. CDR3 nucleotides: TGTGCCAGTAGTACGGGGCGGGGGGTTAAAGAGACCCAGTACTTC. It specifies CASSTGRGVKETQYF.

The CDR3 DNA is TGTGCCTGGAGTGTAAGGGGGGGAAACATTCAGTACTTC. It translates to CAWSVRGGNIQYF. The rearrangement links TRBV30 to TRBJ2-4; maybe TRBD2 (7 bases). Germline CDR1 GTSNPN, CDR2 SVGIG (reference sequence). V lost 0 bases to trimming and J lost 6 bases, with 9 bases between them. CDR3 length: 13 residues.

The chain recombines TRBV20-1 with TRBJ1-5, with TRBD1 as a possible D gene (5 bases). V lost 3 bases to trimming and J lost 0 bases, with 6 bases between them. There are 13 residues in the CDR3. Germline lookup yields CDR1 DFQATT and CDR2 SNEGSKA (reference sequence). This CDR3 is CSASGGSNQPQHF. The DNA for the CDR3 is TGCAGTGCTAGTGGGGGTAGCAATCAGCCCCAGCATTTT.

J is TRBJ2-7 and V is TRBV7-2, with D maybe TRBD1 (5 bases). The V end was cut by 2 bases, the J end by 2 bases, with 13 bases between. CDR1 is SGHTA and CDR2 is FQGNSA in the germline V gene. There are 15 residues in the CDR3. The CDR3 loop reads CASSLRQGLPYEQYF. In DNA form, the CDR3 reads TGTGCCAGCAGCTTACGGCAGGGCCTACCCTACGAGCAGTACTTC.

The chain is built from TRBV19 and TRBJ1-4, with D hard to call. The CDR3 sequence is 15 residues long. Deletions cut 7 bases from V and 0 bases from J, with 12 bases between. Germline CDR1 and CDR2: LNHDA and SQIVND (reference sequence). The CDR3 bases are TGTGCCAGTATTAGGTCAATCTCAACTAATGAAAAACTGTTTTTT. It specifies CASIRSISTNEKLFF. The whole variable domain, remainder taken from reference TRBV19 and TRBJ1-4, is DGGITQSPKYLFRKEGQNVTLSCEQNLNHDAMYWYRQDPGQGLRLIYYSQIVNDFQKGDIAEGYSVSREKKESFPLTVTSAQKNPTAFYLCASIRSISTNEKLFFGSGTQLSVL.

This chain connects TRBV3-1 (or the pseudogene TRBV3-2) to TRBJ1-5; no firm D call. This CDR3 comprises 14 residues. Germline CDR1 and CDR2: LGHDT and YNNKEL (reference sequence). The V end lost 0 bases, the J end lost 0 bases, and 3 bases lay between the germline ends. The CDR3 sequence: CASSQEGSNQPQHF. As DNA, the CDR3 is TGTGCCAGCAGCCAAGAGGGTAGCAATCAGCCCCAGCATTTT.

This chain joins TRBV19 and TRBJ2-7; D uncertain. The germline V gene has CDR1 LNHDA and CDR2 SQIVND (reference sequence). The CDR3 consists of 13 residues. With 4 bases removed from V and 2 bases from J, the gap between germline ends came to 9 bases. The CDR3 sequence is CASSKAGPYEQYF. For the CDR3, the DNA is TGTGCCAGTAGTAAGGCAGGCCCCTACGAGCAGTACTTC.

The V and J genes are TRBV6-6 and TRBJ1-1; D uncertain. V lost 0 bases to trimming and J lost 7 bases, with 3 bases between them. Germline-derived CDR1 and CDR2 are MNHNY and SVGAGI (reference sequence). The CDR3 consists of 11 residues. This CDR3 is CASSYSGEAFF. CDR3 sequence (DNA): TGTGCCAGCAGTTACTCGGGTGAAGCTTTCTTT.

The sample holds a few counts of this clone. The chain uses TRBV6-5 and TRBJ1-1; TRBD1 matches at 7 bases. CDR1 and CDR2 (germline): MNHEY, SVGAGI. The CDR3 has 14 amino acids. Losses at the gene ends were 5 bases for V and 1 base for J; bases not matched to a gene: 4. The CDR3 loop is CASSTGTENTEAFF. The DNA for the CDR3 is TGTGCCAGCAGTACTGGGACAGAGAACACTGAAGCTTTCTTT.

The chain recombines TRBV3-1 (or the pseudogene TRBV3-2) with TRBJ1-2; D not certain. Germline V gene sequence: CDR1 LGHDT, CDR2 YNNKEL (reference sequence). The CDR3 sequence is 12 residues long. V was shortened by 4 bases and J by 4 bases, with 7 bases between the two germline ends. CDR3 coding DNA: TGTGCCAGCAGCCCGGGAGTCTATGGCTACACCTTC. Protein: CASSPGVYGYTF.

The chain couples TRBV6-4 to TRBJ2-1; D gene unclear. This CDR3 comprises 13 residues. CDR1 is MRHNA and CDR2 is SNTAGT in the germline V gene. The V end lost 3 bases, the J end lost 8 bases, and 11 bases lay between the germline ends. CDR3 region: CASSDSPQDEQFF. The CDR3 region has the DNA TGTGCCAGCAGTGATAGTCCTCAGGATGAGCAGTTCTTC.

This chain connects TRBV4-1 to TRBJ1-4; 7 nucleotides line up with TRBD1. The junction had 13 bases not matched to a gene; V was cut back by 6 bases and J by 0 bases. The germline V gene has CDR1 MGHRA and CDR2 YSYEKL. This CDR3 is built from 18 residues. The CDR3 loop is CASRIRGTQLATNEKLFF. In nucleotides, the CDR3 is TGCGCCAGCAGAATCAGGGGGACCCAACTCGCAACTAATGAAAAACTGTTTTTT.

The chain combines TRBV10-1 with TRBJ2-7; D is perhaps TRBD1 (5 bases). The CDR3 length is 13 residues. V was pared by 0 bases and J by 9 bases, with 12 bases between. Germline CDR1 and CDR2: WNHNN and SYGVQD (reference sequence). CDR3 sequence reads: CASSESTQGRQYF. CDR3 nucleotide sequence: TGCGCCAGCAGTGAGTCGACGCAGGGTAGGCAGTACTTC.

V usage is TRBV19 and J usage is TRBJ2-7; 12 positions agree with TRBD2. CDR3 length: 15 residues. CDR1 and CDR2 (germline): LNHDA, SQIVND (reference sequence). Unmatched junction bases numbered 8, after V lost 9 bases and J lost 2 bases. For the CDR3, the DNA is TGTGCCAGCCGACTCTCTAGCGGGGGGGCCTACGAGCAGTACTTC. This sequence encodes CASRLSSGGAYEQYF.

The chain is built from TRBV18 and TRBJ1-1; no clear D gene. Germline lookup yields CDR1 KGHSH and CDR2 LQKENI. The CDR3 has 12 amino acids. Trimming removed 6 bases from V and 2 bases from J, with 7 bases in between. The CDR3 sequence is CASSPRNTEAFF. CDR3 coding DNA: TGTGCCAGCTCCCCGCGCAACACTGAAGCTTTCTTT.

The chain recombines TRBV4-2 with TRBJ1-2; 8 nucleotides line up with TRBD1. V shed 6 bases, J shed 6 bases, and the junction held 12 bases outside the gene matches. Germline lookup yields CDR1 LGHNA and CDR2 YNFKEQ. The CDR3 is 15 residues long. Here the CDR3 DNA reads TGTGCCAGCAGTGGGACAGGCTCAAGACGGGATGGCTACACCTTC. Its translation: CASSGTGSRRDGYTF.